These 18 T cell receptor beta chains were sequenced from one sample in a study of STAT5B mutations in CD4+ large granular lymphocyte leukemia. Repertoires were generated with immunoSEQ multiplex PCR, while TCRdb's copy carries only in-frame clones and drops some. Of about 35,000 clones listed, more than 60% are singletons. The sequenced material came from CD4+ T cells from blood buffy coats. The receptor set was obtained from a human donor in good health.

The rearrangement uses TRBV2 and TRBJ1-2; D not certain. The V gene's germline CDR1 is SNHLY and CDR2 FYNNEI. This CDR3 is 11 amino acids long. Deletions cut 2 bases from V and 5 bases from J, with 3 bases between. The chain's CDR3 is CASSESYGYTF. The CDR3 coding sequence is TGTGCCAGCAGTGAAAGTTATGGCTACACCTTC.

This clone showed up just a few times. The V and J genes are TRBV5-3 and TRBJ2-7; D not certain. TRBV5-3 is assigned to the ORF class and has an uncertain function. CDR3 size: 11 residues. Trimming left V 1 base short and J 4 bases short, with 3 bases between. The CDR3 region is CARSLFYEQYF. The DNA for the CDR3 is TGTGCCAGAAGCTTGTTTTACGAGCAGTACTTC.

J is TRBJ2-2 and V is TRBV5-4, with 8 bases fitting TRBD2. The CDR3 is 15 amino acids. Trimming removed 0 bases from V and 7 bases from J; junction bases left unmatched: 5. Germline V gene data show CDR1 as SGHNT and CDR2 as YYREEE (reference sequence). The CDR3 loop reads CASSLGTSGGGELFF. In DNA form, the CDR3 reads TGTGCCAGCAGCTTGGGAACTAGCGGCGGCGGGGAGCTGTTTTTT.

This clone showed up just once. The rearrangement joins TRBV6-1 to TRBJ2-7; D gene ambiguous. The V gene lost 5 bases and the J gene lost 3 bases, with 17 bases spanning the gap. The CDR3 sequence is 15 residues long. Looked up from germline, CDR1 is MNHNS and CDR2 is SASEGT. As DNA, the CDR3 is TGTGCCAGCAGTCCGCGCAATCAAGTCAACTACGAGCAGTACTTC. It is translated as CASSPRNQVNYEQYF.

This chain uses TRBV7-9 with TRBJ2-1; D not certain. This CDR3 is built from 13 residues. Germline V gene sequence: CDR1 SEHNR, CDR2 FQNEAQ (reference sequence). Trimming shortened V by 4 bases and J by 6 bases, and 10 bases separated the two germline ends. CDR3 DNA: TGTGCCAGCAGCTCCTTACACACCAATGAGCAGTTCTTC. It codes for CASSSLHTNEQFF.

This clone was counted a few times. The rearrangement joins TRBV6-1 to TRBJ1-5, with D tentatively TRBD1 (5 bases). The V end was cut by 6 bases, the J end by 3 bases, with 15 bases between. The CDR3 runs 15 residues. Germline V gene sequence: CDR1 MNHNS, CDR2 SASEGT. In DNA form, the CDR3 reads TGTGCCAGCAGGCCAGACAGACGTTACAATCAGCCCCAGCATTTT. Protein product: CASRPDRRYNQPQHF.

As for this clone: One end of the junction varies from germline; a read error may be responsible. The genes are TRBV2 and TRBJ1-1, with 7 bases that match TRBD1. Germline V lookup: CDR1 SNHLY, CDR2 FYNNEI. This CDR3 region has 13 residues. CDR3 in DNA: TGTGCCACCCAATCGACAGGGAACTCTGAAGCTTTCTTT. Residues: CATQSTGNSEAFF.

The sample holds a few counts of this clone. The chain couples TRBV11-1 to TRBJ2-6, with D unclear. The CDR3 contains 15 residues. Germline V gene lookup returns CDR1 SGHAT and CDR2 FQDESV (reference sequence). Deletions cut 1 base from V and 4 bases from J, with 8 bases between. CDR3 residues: CASSLGLGGANVLTF. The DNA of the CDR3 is TGTGCCAGCAGCTTAGGGCTGGGAGGGGCCAACGTCCTGACTTTC.

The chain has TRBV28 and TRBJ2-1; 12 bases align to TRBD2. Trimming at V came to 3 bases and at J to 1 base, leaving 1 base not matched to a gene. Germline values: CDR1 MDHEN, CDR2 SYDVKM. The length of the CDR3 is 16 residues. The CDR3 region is CASSLTSGGSYNEQFF. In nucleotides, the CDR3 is TGTGCCAGCAGTTTGACTAGCGGGGGTTCCTACAATGAGCAGTTCTTC.

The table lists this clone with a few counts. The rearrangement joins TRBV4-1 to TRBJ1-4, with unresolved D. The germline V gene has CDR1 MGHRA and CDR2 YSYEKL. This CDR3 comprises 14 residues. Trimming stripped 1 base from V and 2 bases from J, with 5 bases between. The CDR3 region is CASSQVGTNEKLFF. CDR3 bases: TGCGCCAGCAGCCAAGTAGGGACTAATGAAAAACTGTTTTTT.

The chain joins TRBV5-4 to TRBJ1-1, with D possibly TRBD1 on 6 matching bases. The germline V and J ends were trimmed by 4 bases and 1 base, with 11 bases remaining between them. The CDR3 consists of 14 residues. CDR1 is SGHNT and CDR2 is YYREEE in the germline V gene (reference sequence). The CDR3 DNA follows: TGTGCCAGCAGCCAGGGGTTAGGGAACACTGAAGCTTTCTTT. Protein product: CASSQGLGNTEAFF.

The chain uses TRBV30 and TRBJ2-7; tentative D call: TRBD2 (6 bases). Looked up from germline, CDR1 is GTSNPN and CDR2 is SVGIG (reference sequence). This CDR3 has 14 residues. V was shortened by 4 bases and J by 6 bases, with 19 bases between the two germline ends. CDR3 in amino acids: CAWTPTGSRGEQYF. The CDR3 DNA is TGTGCCTGGACTCCGACGGGGTCGCGGGGCGAGCAGTACTTC.

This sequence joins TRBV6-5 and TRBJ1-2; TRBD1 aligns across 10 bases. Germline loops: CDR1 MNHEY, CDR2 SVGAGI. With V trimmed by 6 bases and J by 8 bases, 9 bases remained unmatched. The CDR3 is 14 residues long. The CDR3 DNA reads TGTGCCAGCAGACCAGACAGGGGGCGCGGAGGCTACACCTTC. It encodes CASRPDRGRGGYTF.

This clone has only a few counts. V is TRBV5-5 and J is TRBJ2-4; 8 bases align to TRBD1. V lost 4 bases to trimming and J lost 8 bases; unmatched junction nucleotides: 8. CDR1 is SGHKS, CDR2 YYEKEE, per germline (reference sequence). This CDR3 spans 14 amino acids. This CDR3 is CASSVRDRRDIQYF. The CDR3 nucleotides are TGTGCCAGCAGCGTCCGGGACAGGAGGGACATTCAGTACTTC.

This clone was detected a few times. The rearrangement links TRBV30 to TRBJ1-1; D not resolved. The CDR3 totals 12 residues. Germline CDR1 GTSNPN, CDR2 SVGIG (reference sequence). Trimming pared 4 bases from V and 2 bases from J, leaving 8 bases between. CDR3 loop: CAWTPDNTEAFF. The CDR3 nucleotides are TGTGCCTGGACCCCGGATAACACTGAAGCTTTCTTT.

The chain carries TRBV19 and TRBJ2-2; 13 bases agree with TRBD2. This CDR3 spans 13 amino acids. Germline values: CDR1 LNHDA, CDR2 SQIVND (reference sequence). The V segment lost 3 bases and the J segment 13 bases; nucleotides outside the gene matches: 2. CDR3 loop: CASSMTSGGTLFF. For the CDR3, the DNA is TGTGCCAGTAGTATGACTAGCGGGGGGACGCTGTTTTTT.

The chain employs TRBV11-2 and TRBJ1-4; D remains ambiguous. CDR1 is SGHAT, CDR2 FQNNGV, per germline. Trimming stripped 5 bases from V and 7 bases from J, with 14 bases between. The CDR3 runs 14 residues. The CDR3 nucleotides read TGTGCCAGCAGCCTTCACCCCGGAGCTGAAAAACTGTTTTTT. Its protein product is CASSLHPGAEKLFF. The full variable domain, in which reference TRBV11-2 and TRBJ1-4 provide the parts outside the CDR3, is EAGVAQSPRYKIIEKRQSVAFWCNPISGHATLYWYQQILGQGPKLLIQFQNNGVVDDSQLPKDRFSAERLKGVDSTLKIQPAKLEDSAVYLCASSLHPGAEKLFFGSGTQLSVL.

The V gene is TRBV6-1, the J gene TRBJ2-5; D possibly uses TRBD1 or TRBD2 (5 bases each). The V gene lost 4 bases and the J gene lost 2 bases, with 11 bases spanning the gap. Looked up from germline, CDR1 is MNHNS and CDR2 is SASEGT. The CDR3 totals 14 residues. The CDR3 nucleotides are TGTGCCAGCAGTGTGGGGACGGATCAAGAGACCCAGTACTTC. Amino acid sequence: CASSVGTDQETQYF.